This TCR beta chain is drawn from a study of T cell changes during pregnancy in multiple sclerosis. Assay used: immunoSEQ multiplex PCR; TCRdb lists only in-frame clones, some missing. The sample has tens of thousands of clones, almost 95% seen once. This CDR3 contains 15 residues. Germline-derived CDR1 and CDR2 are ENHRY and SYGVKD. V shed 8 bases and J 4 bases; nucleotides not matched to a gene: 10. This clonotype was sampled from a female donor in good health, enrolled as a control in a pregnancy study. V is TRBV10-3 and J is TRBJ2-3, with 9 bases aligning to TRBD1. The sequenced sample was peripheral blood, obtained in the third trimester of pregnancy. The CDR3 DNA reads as TGTGCCATCGCCCGGGGGGACAGGGAATCAGATACGCAGTATTTT. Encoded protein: CAIARGDRESDTQYF.